Listed below are T cell receptor beta chains from one sample, sequenced in a study of blood T cell repertoires in COVID-19. Sequencing used immunoSEQ multiplex PCR; TCRdb keeps in-frame clones, though not all of them. The sample records around 300,000 clones, 88% being singletons. Sequencing was performed on PBMCs or T cells enriched from blood (not recorded which). The receptors here all came from a woman in her 50s who had recovered from COVID-19. The CDR3 runs from the conserved cysteine through the conserved F or W. Fields, in order: CDR3 protein, CDR3 DNA, clone size, J gene, V gene, D gene. The D gene is left open where the match is weak. The size field is filled for only some rows; it gives once, few, many or a size class.

cdr3_aa: CASSEVGRGTDTQYF
cdr3_nt: TGTGCCAGCAGTGAAGTTGGCAGGGGAACAGATACGCAGTATTTT
clone_size: .
j_call: TRBJ2-3
v_call: TRBV6-1
d_call: .

cdr3_aa: CASSLSGSGANVLTF
cdr3_nt: TGTGCCAGCTCACTTTCAGGGTCTGGGGCCAACGTCCTGACTTTC
clone_size: .
j_call: TRBJ2-6
v_call: TRBV18
d_call: .

cdr3_aa: CASSLILTVEQYF
cdr3_nt: TGTGCCAGCAGCTTAATACTCACGGTCGAGCAGTACTTC
clone_size: .
j_call: TRBJ2-7
v_call: TRBV7-8
d_call: .

cdr3_aa: CASSLTGGYSPLHF
cdr3_nt: TGTGCCAGCAGTTTAACAGGGGGTTATTCACCCCTCCACTTT
clone_size: .
j_call: TRBJ1-6
v_call: TRBV27
d_call: TRBD1

cdr3_aa: CASSEGEGSPLHF
cdr3_nt: TGTGCCAGCAGTGAGGGGGAGGGTTCACCCCTCCACTTT
clone_size: .
j_call: TRBJ1-6
v_call: TRBV2
d_call: .

cdr3_aa: CASSSRQGTEAFF
cdr3_nt: TGTGCCAGCAGCTCCCGACAGGGAACCGAAGCTTTCTTT
clone_size: .
j_call: TRBJ1-1
v_call: TRBV11-3
d_call: TRBD1

cdr3_aa: CATSGRGQRDSYGYTF
cdr3_nt: TGTGCCACCAGCGGCCGGGGACAGCGAGACTCCTATGGCTACACCTTC
clone_size: .
j_call: TRBJ1-2
v_call: TRBV15
d_call: TRBD1

cdr3_aa: CASSPSRGQGTEAFF
cdr3_nt: TGTGCCAGCTCACCATCAAGGGGTCAGGGCACTGAAGCTTTCTTT
clone_size: .
j_call: TRBJ1-1
v_call: TRBV18
d_call: .

cdr3_aa: CASSPPRRQFPHEQFF
cdr3_nt: TGTGCCAGCAGTCCTCCCCGACGACAGTTCCCCCATGAGCAGTTCTTC
clone_size: .
j_call: TRBJ2-1
v_call: TRBV27
d_call: .

cdr3_aa: CASSQARDGYTF
cdr3_nt: TGTGCCAGCAGCCAAGCCCGGGATGGCTACACCTTC
clone_size: .
j_call: TRBJ1-2
v_call: TRBV4-2
d_call: .

cdr3_aa: CASSFPAYEQYF
cdr3_nt: TGCGCCAGCAGCTTCCCGGCCTACGAGCAGTACTTC
clone_size: .
j_call: TRBJ2-7
v_call: TRBV5-1
d_call: .

cdr3_aa: CASSLAGGAYEQYF
cdr3_nt: TGTGCCAGCAGCTTAGCGGGAGGGGCCTACGAGCAGTACTTC
clone_size: .
j_call: TRBJ2-7
v_call: TRBV7-3
d_call: TRBD2

cdr3_aa: CATSDPRRGRETQYF
cdr3_nt: TGTGCCACCAGTGATCCCCGACGGGGGAGAGAGACCCAGTACTTC
clone_size: once
j_call: TRBJ2-5
v_call: TRBV24-1
d_call: .

cdr3_aa: CASSSPQGTNTEAFF
cdr3_nt: TGTGCCAGCAGTTCTCCACAGGGTACGAACACTGAAGCTTTCTTT
clone_size: .
j_call: TRBJ1-1
v_call: TRBV28
d_call: .

cdr3_aa: CASSLQGAGKGYTF
cdr3_nt: TGTGCCAGCAGTCTTCAAGGGGCAGGGAAGGGCTACACCTTC
clone_size: .
j_call: TRBJ1-2
v_call: TRBV28
d_call: .

cdr3_aa: CASAGGSRGYTF
cdr3_nt: TGTGCCAGCGCGGGCGGGTCGAGAGGCTACACCTTC
clone_size: .
j_call: TRBJ1-2
v_call: TRBV28
d_call: .

cdr3_aa: CATQQNTGELFF
cdr3_nt: TGTGCCACCCAACAGAACACCGGGGAGCTGTTTTTT
clone_size: .
j_call: TRBJ2-2
v_call: TRBV6-5
d_call: .

cdr3_aa: CASRRGAVLEAFF
cdr3_nt: TGTGCCAGCAGACGGGGGGCTGTCCTTGAAGCTTTCTTT
clone_size: .
j_call: TRBJ1-1
v_call: TRBV7-8
d_call: .

cdr3_aa: CASSLTGSGNTIYF
cdr3_nt: TGCGCCAGCAGCTTGACGGGGAGCGGAAACACCATATATTTT
clone_size: .
j_call: TRBJ1-3
v_call: TRBV5-1
d_call: .

cdr3_aa: CASSLVVGQGDTEAFF
cdr3_nt: TGTGCCAGCAGCTTAGTAGTTGGACAGGGGGACACTGAAGCTTTCTTT
clone_size: .
j_call: TRBJ1-1
v_call: TRBV7-2
d_call: TRBD1

cdr3_aa: CASSEERQFNEKLFF
cdr3_nt: TGTGCCAGCAGTGAAGAGAGGCAGTTTAATGAAAAACTGTTTTTT
clone_size: few
j_call: TRBJ1-4
v_call: TRBV2
d_call: .

cdr3_aa: CASSILTANQETQYF
cdr3_nt: TGCGCCAGCAGCATACTGACAGCCAACCAAGAGACCCAGTACTTC
clone_size: few
j_call: TRBJ2-5
v_call: TRBV5-1
d_call: .

cdr3_aa: CASSGGQNPYEQYF
cdr3_nt: TGTGCCAGCAGTGGGGGACAGAACCCCTACGAGCAGTACTTC
clone_size: once
j_call: TRBJ2-7
v_call: TRBV25-1
d_call: TRBD1

cdr3_aa: CASSQFNHRGTGLNTEAFF
cdr3_nt: TGTGCCAGCAGCCAATTCAATCACAGGGGTACGGGGTTGAACACTGAAGCTTTCTTT
clone_size: .
j_call: TRBJ1-1
v_call: TRBV16
d_call: TRBD1

cdr3_aa: CASRGQTYEQYF
cdr3_nt: TGTGCCAGCAGGGGACAGACCTACGAGCAGTACTTC
clone_size: .
j_call: TRBJ2-7
v_call: TRBV14
d_call: TRBD1

cdr3_aa: CASSLTSGPYEQYF
cdr3_nt: TGTGCCAGCAGCCTGACTAGCGGTCCCTACGAGCAGTACTTC
clone_size: once
j_call: TRBJ2-7
v_call: TRBV27
d_call: TRBD2

cdr3_aa: CASSLVLQAGANVLTF
cdr3_nt: TGTGCCAGCAGCTTGGTCCTACAGGCTGGGGCCAACGTCCTGACTTTC
clone_size: .
j_call: TRBJ2-6
v_call: TRBV5-4
d_call: .

cdr3_aa: CASNERLRVGTDTQYF
cdr3_nt: TGTGCCAGCAATGAAAGGCTCAGGGTTGGAACAGATACGCAGTATTTT
clone_size: .
j_call: TRBJ2-3
v_call: TRBV6-1
d_call: .

cdr3_aa: CASRTSGRLDEQFF
cdr3_nt: TGTGCCAGCAGAACTAGCGGGAGGCTTGATGAGCAGTTCTTC
clone_size: .
j_call: TRBJ2-1
v_call: TRBV28
d_call: TRBD2

cdr3_aa: CASSHGQGAREQYF
cdr3_nt: TGTGCCAGCAGCCACGGACAGGGGGCACGGGAGCAGTACTTC
clone_size: .
j_call: TRBJ2-7
v_call: TRBV6-5
d_call: TRBD1

cdr3_aa: CASMAVARGPQHF
cdr3_nt: TGTGCCAGCATGGCGGTGGCTAGAGGGCCCCAGCATTTT
clone_size: .
j_call: TRBJ1-5
v_call: TRBV7-8
d_call: .

cdr3_aa: CASSPTGGFYEQYF
cdr3_nt: TGTGCCAGCAGCCCAACAGGGGGCTTCTACGAGCAGTACTTC
clone_size: .
j_call: TRBJ2-7
v_call: TRBV6-5
d_call: TRBD1

cdr3_aa: CASSLATGGQPQHF
cdr3_nt: TGTGCCAGCAGCTTAGCCACCGGAGGGCAGCCCCAGCATTTT
clone_size: .
j_call: TRBJ1-5
v_call: TRBV7-9
d_call: .

cdr3_aa: CASSRRGYTEAFF
cdr3_nt: TGTGCCAGCAGTAGAAGGGGATACACTGAAGCTTTCTTT
clone_size: .
j_call: TRBJ1-1
v_call: TRBV6-5
d_call: .

cdr3_aa: CASSQGNYYGYTF
cdr3_nt: TGTGCCAGCAGTCAGGGGAATTACTATGGCTACACCTTC
clone_size: .
j_call: TRBJ1-2
v_call: TRBV9
d_call: .

cdr3_aa: CASRVGGRRGYGYTF
cdr3_nt: TGTGCCAGCAGGGTAGGGGGCAGGCGAGGGTATGGCTACACCTTC
clone_size: .
j_call: TRBJ1-2
v_call: TRBV28
d_call: TRBD1

cdr3_aa: CASSEDRGETQYF
cdr3_nt: TGTGCCAGCAGTGAGGACAGGGGAGAGACCCAGTACTTC
clone_size: .
j_call: TRBJ2-5
v_call: TRBV25-1
d_call: TRBD1